The present T cell receptor beta chain was sequenced within a study of T cells in Graves' hyperthyroidism and ophthalmopathy. Amplification yielded TCR beta CDR3 regions, with RNA transcripts as the source. In the first-round RT-PCR of the TCR CDR3, the HTBI primer set was used. TCRdb recomputed calls from the multiplex PCR reads with MiXCR, one row per CDR3 protein. The sample carries about 420,000 distinct CDR3 sequences, around a sixth recorded once. This clonotype was seen only a few times. The antigen is undetermined. Study-level points and caveats: Among clonotypes expanded in thyroid above 0.001, most were also found in blood.

V shed 6 bases and J 8 bases; nucleotides not matched to a gene: 9. This CDR3 is 13 amino acids long. Germline V gene sequence: CDR1 MGHRA, CDR2 YSYEKL. Stable hyperthyroidism: no ophthalmopathy progression over 18 months of follow-up. Exclusion of a patient resulted from uncontrolled infection, other autoimmune disease, pregnancy or lactation. Out of over 7.5 ml of fresh peripheral blood came the PBMCs. The chain couples TRBV4-1 to TRBJ1-2; 7 positions agree with TRBD1. Specimen: blood. This receptor was identified in a woman aged 18-29 years with Graves' hyperthyroidism. The DNA of the CDR3 is TGCGCCAGCAGATCCGGACAGGCCGCAGGCTACACCTTC. Protein sequence: CASRSGQAAGYTF.